This T cell receptor beta chain was sequenced for a study of blood T cell repertoires in COVID-19. Adults between about 18 and 95 years of age took part from under 30 US areas. Recovery among Cohort 3 donors was established by two negative PCRs, clearance, or symptom resolution. Measured with immunoSEQ multiplex PCR; TCRdb has only the in-frame clones, and not every one. The sample contains about 270,000 clones, 80% to 90% of which appear only once. Sequenced input: PBMCs or T cells enriched from blood (not recorded which). The receptor was derived from a woman aged 18-29 years who had recovered from COVID-19.

CDR3: CASSLGQDTDTQYF. CDR3 DNA sequence: TGCGCCAGCAGCTTGGGACAGGACACAGATACGCAGTATTTT. The chain joins TRBV5-1 to TRBJ2-3; D may be TRBD1 (6 bases). This CDR3 spans 14 amino acids. Germline V gene lookup returns CDR1 SGHRS and CDR2 YFSETQ. V was trimmed by 0 bases and J by 2 bases, leaving 7 bases between them.